The clone carrying this TCR beta chain was detected only a few times. Its antigen remains unidentified. This CDR3 has 15 residues. The V end was cut by 2 bases, the J end by 0 bases, with 11 bases between. Germline loops: CDR1 MGHRA, CDR2 YSYEKL. The sample is drawn from a study of graft-versus-host responses after intestinal transplantation. Study findings and constraints: High graft-versus-host to host-versus-graft T cell clonal ratios marked allografts of patients with graft-donor macrochimerism. The recipient marrow held GvH clones, and some of them showed up first in ileum or blood. Peak circulating GvH clone levels were associated with early post-transplant HvG declines.

Assay used: immunoSEQ multiplex PCR; TCRdb lists only in-frame clones, some missing. The table lists tens of thousands of clones, about 91% of them singletons. Specimen: unstimulated CD8+ T cells sorted from spleen or lymph node cells, collected before intestinal transplant. The J gene is TRBJ2-7, the V gene TRBV4-1; D gene unclear. This clonotype was obtained from a human donor who received an intestinal transplant. Here the CDR3 DNA reads TGCGCCAGCAGCCAATTCGGCGGAAGCTCCTACGAGCAGTACTTC. Protein: CASSQFGGSSYEQYF.